Sequencing of this TCR beta chain was carried out in a study of read filtering for tumor transcriptome and immune sequencing. Study details: About 8 patients were R-ISS I, about 16 were R-ISS II, 7 were R-ISS III. Whole-transcriptome libraries were prepared after DNase treatment.

Sampling of bone marrow took place during active disease in every patient. The study's findings and limits: The CD138-negative fraction was mixed bone marrow immune cells, not pure T cells.

This clonotype was observed at least ten times. Its antigen is not identified. The library was built from 400 to 500 ng RNA with molecular barcoded adaptors for alpha/delta and beta/gamma chains. TCRdb processed the reads anew with MiXCR; each CDR3 protein has one entry. The sample lists 120,000 or so distinct CDR3 sequences; roughly 13% were seen once. From germline, CDR1 is SGHTA and CDR2 FQGNSA. The V and J ends lost 3 bases and 1 base respectively, with 12 bases between them. This CDR3 spans 15 amino acids. The sequencing input was a population of CD138-negative cells sorted from bone marrow. This chain links TRBV7-2 with TRBJ1-1; unclear D gene. The receptor's source is a donor aged 40 or older with multiple myeloma. The CDR3 bases are TGTGCCAGCAGCTTCAGCGGGCAGACGAACACTGAAGCTTTCTTT. Residues: CASSFSGQTNTEAFF.